This T cell receptor beta chain was captured by sequencing in a study of CD8 T cells in Susac syndrome (dated by TCRdb to about 2019). Study-level background: Whether CD8+ T cell activation and differentiation in Susac syndrome was antigen driven was tested using repertoire sequencing.

The CDR3 runs 14 amino acids, cysteine and phenylalanine included. The DNA shown is the 42-base CDR3, in frame from base 1. V and J are truncated by 1 base and 7 bases respectively, leaving an intervening sequence of 11 bases. The CDR1 and CDR2 encoded by the germline V gene are SNHLY and FYNNEI. The investigation overall reported the following: The number of individuals in the TCR sequencing and HLA analysis was recognized as being relatively small.

High-throughput TCR beta sequencing profiled peripheral blood CD8+ and CD4+ T cells from healthy donors, Susac syndrome patients and multiple sclerosis patients. The multiple sclerosis controls were treatment-naive patients who had stable or active relapsing-remitting disease and met the revised McDonald criteria. Bulk CD8+ and CD4+ T cells were purified by magnetic negative isolation, while CD8+ TEMRA cells were enriched using FACS. Blood was collected in EDTA tubes and processed within 24 hours, with PBMCs isolated through density gradient centrifugation. PBMCs destined for TCR sequencing were cryopreserved in liquid nitrogen and later thawed in a 37 °C water bath. The sorted or isolated CD4+, CD8+ and CD8+ TEMRA cells reached a purity of at least 90%. Details on this clonotype: What antigen it recognizes has not been identified. The input lacks base qualities; no much larger clone sits a single base away.

RNA was extracted using the RNeasy kit, and roughly 0.5 to 1 microgram was reverse transcribed with random hexamers. The immunoSEQ multiplex PCR assay, covering 54 Vbeta and 13 Jbeta segments, was used to amplify TCR beta CDR3 regions. PCR amplification bias was corrected by using a synthetic template baseline for primer optimization and computational correction. Per the authors' processing: Only productive sequences were kept, with reads annotated to V, D and J genes according to IMGT and analyzed in immunoSEQ Analyzer. Clonality was calculated as one minus the Shannon entropy normalized by log2 of the number of productive unique sequences. For each patient and control, public and private clones were evaluated among the 100 most prevalent clones. Clones were defined as Susac-specific when absent from the healthy and MS cohorts, from fewer than 1,200 published viral clones and from other ImmuneACCESS disease sequences. In-frame beta chains were kept once TCRdb had trimmed the public reads at Q25 with fastp and called clones with MiXCR. Under each unique CDR3 protein, matching rows form one entry showing the most common genes and DNA. TCRdb's processing, not the authors' own work, is the source of the V and J calls. The sample profile shows roughly 170,000 distinct CDR3 sequences; roughly 92% of them were found once. Clones ranked in the top ten supply roughly 0.1% of the sample.

The sample was CD4+ T cells from PBMCs. Here the chain combines TRBV2 and TRBJ1-5; a tentative D match to TRBD1 spans 5 bases. The clonotype originates from a human donor with multiple sclerosis. The DNA sequence is TGTGCCAGCAGTGAAGGGGCCCGGGGGCAGCCCCAGCATTTT. Its translation is CASSEGARGQPQHF.